The clone carrying this T cell receptor (beta chain) showed up many times. The CDR3 loop spans 13 amino acids. V lost 3 bases and J lost 4, with 9 bases in between. The sample originates from a study of Graves' ophthalmopathy and Graves' hyperthyroidism. Looking at the study overall: Pretreatment peripheral blood was obtained at initial diagnosis.

Ineligible for inclusion were patients with other autoimmune diseases, uncontrolled infections, pregnancy or lactation. The diagnostic workup employed clinical symptoms, serum thyroxine, TRAb, thyroid ultrasound and orbital computed tomography. The PBMC fraction was derived from roughly 10 ml of fresh peripheral blood. The TCR beta CDR3 regions underwent amplification from RNA transcripts. RT-PCR with HTBI primers came first, then second-round multiplex PCR. TCRdb called the multiplex PCR reads again in MiXCR, with one record for every CDR3 protein. The sample has about 220,000 distinct CDR3 sequences; approximately 21% are singletons.

The material sequenced was peripheral blood. The receptor was isolated from a woman in her forties or fifties with Graves' ophthalmopathy. V usage is TRBV12-3 or TRBV12-4 and J usage is TRBJ1-1; D is unclear. CDR3 loop: CASSFGEGTEAFF. In DNA, the CDR3 is TGTGCCAGCAGTTTCGGGGAGGGCACTGAAGCTTTCTTT.